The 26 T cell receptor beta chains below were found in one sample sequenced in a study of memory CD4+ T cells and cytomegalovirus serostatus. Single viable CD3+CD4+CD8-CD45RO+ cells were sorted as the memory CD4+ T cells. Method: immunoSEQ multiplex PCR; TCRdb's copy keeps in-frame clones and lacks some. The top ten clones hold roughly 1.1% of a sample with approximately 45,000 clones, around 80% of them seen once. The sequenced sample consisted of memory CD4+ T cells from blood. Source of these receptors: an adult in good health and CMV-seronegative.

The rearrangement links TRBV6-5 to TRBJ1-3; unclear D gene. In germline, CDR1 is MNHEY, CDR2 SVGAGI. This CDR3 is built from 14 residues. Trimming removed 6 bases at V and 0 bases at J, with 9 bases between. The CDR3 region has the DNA TGTGCCAGCAGCCCCCCCGGCTCTGGAAACACCATATATTTT. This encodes CASSPPGSGNTIYF.

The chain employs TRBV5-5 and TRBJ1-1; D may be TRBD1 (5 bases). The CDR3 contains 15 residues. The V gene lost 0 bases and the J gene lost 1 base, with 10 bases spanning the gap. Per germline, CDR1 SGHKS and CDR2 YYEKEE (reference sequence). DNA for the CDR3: TGTGCCAGCAGCTTGGCCCCCGACAGGAACACTGAAGCTTTCTTT. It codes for CASSLAPDRNTEAFF.

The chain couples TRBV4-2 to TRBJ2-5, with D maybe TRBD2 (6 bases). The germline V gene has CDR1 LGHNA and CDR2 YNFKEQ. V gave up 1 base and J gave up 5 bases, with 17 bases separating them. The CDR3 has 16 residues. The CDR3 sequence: CASSQGGSGGKETQYF. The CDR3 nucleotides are TGTGCCAGCAGCCAAGGGGGTAGCGGTGGAAAGGAGACCCAGTACTTC.

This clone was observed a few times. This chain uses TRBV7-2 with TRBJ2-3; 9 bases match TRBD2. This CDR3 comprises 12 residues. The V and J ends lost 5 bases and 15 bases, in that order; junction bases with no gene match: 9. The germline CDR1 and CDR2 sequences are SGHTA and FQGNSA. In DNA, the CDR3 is TGTGCCAGCAGCCCAGTAGTAGCGGGAGTTTATTTT. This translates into CASSPVVAGVYF.

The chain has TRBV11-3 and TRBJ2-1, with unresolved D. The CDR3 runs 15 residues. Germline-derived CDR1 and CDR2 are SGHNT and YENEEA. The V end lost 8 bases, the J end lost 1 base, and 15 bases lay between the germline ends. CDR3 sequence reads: CASAPTPVSYNEQFF. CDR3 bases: TGTGCCAGCGCCCCGACGCCAGTGTCCTACAATGAGCAGTTCTTC.

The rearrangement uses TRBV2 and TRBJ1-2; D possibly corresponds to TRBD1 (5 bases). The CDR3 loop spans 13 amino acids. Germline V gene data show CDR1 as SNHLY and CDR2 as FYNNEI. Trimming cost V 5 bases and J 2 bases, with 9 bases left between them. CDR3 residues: CASSRGENYGYTF. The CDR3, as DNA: TGTGCCAGCAGTCGAGGGGAAAACTATGGCTACACCTTC.

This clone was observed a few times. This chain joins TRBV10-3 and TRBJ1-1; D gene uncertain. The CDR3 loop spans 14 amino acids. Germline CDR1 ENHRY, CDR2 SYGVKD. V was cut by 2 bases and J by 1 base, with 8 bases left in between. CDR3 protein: CAISERAGNTEAFF. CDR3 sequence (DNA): TGTGCCATCAGTGAGAGGGCAGGGAACACTGAAGCTTTCTTT.

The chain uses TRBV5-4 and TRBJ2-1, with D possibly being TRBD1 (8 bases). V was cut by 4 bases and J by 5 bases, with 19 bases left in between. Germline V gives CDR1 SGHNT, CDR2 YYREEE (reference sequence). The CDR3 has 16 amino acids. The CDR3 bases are TGTGCCAGCAGCCCTATACAGGGGGAGGGAGACAATGAGCAGTTCTTC. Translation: CASSPIQGEGDNEQFF.

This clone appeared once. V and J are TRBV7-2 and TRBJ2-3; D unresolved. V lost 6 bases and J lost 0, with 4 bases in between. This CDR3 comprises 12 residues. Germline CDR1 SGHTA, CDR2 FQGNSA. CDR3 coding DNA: TGTGCCAGCAGGCAGAGCACAGATACGCAGTATTTT. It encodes CASRQSTDTQYF.

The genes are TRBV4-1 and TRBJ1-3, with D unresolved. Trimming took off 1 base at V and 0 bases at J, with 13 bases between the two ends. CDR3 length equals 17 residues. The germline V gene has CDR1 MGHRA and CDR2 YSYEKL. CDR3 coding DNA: TGCGCCAGCAGCCAAGCCCCCCCGGGAAACTCTGGAAACACCATATATTTT. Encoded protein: CASSQAPPGNSGNTIYF.

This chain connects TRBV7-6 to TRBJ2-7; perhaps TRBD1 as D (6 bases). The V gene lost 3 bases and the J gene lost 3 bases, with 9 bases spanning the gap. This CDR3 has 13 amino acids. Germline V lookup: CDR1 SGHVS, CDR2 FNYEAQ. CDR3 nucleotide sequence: TGTGCCAGCAGCTTGGGGGCCGTCTACGAGCAGTACTTC. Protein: CASSLGAVYEQYF.

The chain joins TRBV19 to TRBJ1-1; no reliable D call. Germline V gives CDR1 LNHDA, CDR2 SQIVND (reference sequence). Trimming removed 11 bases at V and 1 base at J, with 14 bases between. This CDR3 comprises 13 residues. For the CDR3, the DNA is TGTGCCTGTGGCGAACACCCGAACACTGAAGCTTTCTTT. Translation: CACGEHPNTEAFF.

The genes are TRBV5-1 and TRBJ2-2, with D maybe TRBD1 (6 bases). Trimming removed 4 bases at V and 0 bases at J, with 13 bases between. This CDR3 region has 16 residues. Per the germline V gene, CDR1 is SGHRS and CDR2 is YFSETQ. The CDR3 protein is CASSKQRGSNTGELFF. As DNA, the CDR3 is TGCGCCAGCAGCAAGCAGAGGGGGTCGAACACCGGGGAGCTGTTTTTT.

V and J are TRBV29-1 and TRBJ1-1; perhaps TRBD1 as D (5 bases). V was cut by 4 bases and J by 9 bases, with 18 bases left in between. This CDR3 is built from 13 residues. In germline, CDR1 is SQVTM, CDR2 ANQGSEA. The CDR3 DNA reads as TGCAGCGTTGTTCGGGGCACAGTAGGAAAAGCTTTCTTT. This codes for CSVVRGTVGKAFF.

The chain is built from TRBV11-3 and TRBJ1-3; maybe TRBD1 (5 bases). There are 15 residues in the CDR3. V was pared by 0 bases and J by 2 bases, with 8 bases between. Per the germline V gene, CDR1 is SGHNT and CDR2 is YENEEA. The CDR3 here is CASSLEAGTGNTIYF. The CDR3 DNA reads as TGTGCCAGCAGCTTAGAGGCAGGGACTGGAAACACCATATATTTT.

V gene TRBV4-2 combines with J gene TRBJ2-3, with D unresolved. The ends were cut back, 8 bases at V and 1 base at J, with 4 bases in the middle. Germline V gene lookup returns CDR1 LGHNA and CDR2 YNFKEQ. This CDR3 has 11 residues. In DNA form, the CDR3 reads TGTGCCAGCGAGGGCACAGATACGCAGTATTTT. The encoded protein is CASEGTDTQYF.

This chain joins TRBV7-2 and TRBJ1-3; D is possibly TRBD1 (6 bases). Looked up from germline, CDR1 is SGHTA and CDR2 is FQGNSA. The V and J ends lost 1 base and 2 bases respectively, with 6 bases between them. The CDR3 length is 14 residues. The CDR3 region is CASSLGTAGNTIYF. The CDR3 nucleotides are TGTGCCAGCAGCTTAGGGACAGCTGGAAACACCATATATTTT. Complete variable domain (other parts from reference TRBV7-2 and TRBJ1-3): GAGVSQSPSNKVTEKGKDVELRCDPISGHTALYWYRQSLGQGLEFLIYFQGNSAPDKSGLPSDRFSAERTGGSVSTLTIQRTQQEDSAVYLCASSLGTAGNTIYFGEGSWLTVV.

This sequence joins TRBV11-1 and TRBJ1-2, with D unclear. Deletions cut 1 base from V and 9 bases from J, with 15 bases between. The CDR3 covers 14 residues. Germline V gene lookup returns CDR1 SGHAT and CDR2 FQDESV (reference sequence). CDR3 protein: CASSLDPGTERYTF. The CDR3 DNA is TGTGCCAGCAGCTTAGACCCGGGCACGGAGCGCTACACCTTC.

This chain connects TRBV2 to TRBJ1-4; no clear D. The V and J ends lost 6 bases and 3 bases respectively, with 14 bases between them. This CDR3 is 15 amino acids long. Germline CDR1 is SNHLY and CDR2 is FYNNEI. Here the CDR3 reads CASRGGITANEKLFF. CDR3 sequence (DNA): TGTGCCAGCAGGGGCGGAATCACAGCTAATGAAAAACTGTTTTTT.

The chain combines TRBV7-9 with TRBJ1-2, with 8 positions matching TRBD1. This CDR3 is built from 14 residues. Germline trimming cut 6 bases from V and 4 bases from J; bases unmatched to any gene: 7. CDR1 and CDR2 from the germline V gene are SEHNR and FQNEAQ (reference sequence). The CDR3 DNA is TGTGCCAGCAGGATGGGACAGGCAACCTATGGCTACACCTTC. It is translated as CASRMGQATYGYTF.

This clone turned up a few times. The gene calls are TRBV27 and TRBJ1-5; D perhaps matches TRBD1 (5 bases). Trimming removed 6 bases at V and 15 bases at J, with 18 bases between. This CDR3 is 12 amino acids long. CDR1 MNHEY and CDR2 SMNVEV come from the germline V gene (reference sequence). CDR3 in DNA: TGTGCCAGCAGCCGGGACTACGGGAGCCTGCATTTT. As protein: CASSRDYGSLHF.

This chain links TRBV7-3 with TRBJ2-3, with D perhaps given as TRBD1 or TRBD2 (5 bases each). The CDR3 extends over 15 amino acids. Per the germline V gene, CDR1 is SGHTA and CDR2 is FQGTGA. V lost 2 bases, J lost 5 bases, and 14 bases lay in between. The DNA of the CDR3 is TGTGCCAGCAGCTTATCTCCGGGACCAGAAGATACGCAGTATTTT. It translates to CASSLSPGPEDTQYF.

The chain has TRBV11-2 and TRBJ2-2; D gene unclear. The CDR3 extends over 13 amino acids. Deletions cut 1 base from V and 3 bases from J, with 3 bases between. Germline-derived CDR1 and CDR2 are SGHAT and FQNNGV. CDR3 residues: CASSLVDTGELFF. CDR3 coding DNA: TGTGCCAGCAGCTTAGTAGACACCGGGGAGCTGTTTTTT.

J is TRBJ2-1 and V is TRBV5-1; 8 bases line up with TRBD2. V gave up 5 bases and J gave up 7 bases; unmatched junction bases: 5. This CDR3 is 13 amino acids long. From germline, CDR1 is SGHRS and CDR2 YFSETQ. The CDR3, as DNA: TGCGCCAGCAGTAACGGGGGGGGGAATGAGCAGTTCTTC. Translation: CASSNGGGNEQFF.

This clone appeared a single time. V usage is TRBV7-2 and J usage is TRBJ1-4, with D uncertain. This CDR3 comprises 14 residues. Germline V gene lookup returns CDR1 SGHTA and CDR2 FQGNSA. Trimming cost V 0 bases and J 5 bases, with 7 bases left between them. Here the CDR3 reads CASSLAGLNEKLFF. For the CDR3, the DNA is TGTGCCAGCAGCTTAGCAGGACTAAATGAAAAACTGTTTTTT.

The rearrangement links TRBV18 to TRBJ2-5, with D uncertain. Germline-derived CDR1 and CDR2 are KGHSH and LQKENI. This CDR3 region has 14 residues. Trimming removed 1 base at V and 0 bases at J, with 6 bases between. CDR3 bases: TGTGCCAGCTCACCACAGAGAGACCAAGAGACCCAGTACTTC. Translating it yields CASSPQRDQETQYF.